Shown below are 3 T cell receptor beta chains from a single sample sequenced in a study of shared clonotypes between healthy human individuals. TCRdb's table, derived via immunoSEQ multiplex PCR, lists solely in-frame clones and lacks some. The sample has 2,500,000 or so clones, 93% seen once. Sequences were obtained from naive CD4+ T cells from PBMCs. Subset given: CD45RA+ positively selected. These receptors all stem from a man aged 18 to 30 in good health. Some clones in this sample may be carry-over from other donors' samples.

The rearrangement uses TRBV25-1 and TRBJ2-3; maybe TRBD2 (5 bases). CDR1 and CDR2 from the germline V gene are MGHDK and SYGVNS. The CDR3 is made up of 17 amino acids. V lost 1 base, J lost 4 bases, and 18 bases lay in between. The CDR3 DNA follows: TGTGCCAGCAGTGAATTTCTGGGTGGTCCGAGGGCAGATACGCAGTATTTT. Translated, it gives CASSEFLGGPRADTQYF.

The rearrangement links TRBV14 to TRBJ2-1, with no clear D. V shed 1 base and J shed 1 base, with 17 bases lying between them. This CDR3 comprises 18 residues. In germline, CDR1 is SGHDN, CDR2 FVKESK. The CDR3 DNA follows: TGTGCCAGCAGCCAAGTGGGGTCGGGCCTGCTGTCCTACAATGAGCAGTTCTTC. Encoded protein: CASSQVGSGLLSYNEQFF.

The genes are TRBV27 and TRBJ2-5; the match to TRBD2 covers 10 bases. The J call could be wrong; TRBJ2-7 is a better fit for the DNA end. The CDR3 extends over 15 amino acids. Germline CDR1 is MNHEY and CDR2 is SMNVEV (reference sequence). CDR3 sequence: CASNSGRAASYEQYF. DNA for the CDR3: TGTGCCAGCAACAGCGGGAGGGCCGCGTCGTACGAGCAGTACTTC.